Below, 4 T cell receptor beta chains from the same sample are listed, as sequenced in a study of CD8+CD57+ T cells in acquired aplastic anemia (dated by TCRdb to 2017 to 2018). TCRdb lists the instrument as Illumina HiSeq 2000. Genomic DNA served as template for TCR beta VDJ combination and CDR3 sequence profiling. TCRdb reanalyzed the raw reads on its own, using fastp at Q25 for trimming and MiXCR for clone calling, and kept in-frame beta chains. One record per CDR3 amino acid sequence lists the most common genes and DNA. The sample table holds about 190,000 distinct CDR3 sequences, of which 40% to 55% were seen once. The ten biggest clones cover around a tenth of the sample. The patients picked for sequencing were ones in whom flow cytometry had shown an expansion of CD8+CD57+ cells. The sequencing input was sorted CD4+, CD8+, or CD8+CD57+ T cells (not recorded which) from PBMCs. These receptors all stem from a human donor with aplastic anemia.

This clonotype was seen many times. V usage is TRBV11-1 and J usage is TRBJ2-7, with TRBD2 as a possible D gene (6 bases). With 2 bases removed from V and 2 bases from J, the gap between germline ends came to 22 bases. The CDR3 runs 18 residues. Germline CDR1 is SGHAT and CDR2 is FQDESV (reference sequence). In DNA form, the CDR3 reads TGTGCCAGCAGCTTATGGTCGTCGGGGGTAGCGACAACCTACGAGCAGTACTTC. This translates into CASSLWSSGVATTYEQYF.

In this sample, this clonotype turned up a few times. The chain joins TRBV29-1 to TRBJ1-2; D is uncertain. The CDR3 is 11 residues long. CDR1 is SQVTM and CDR2 is ANQGSEA in the germline V gene. Trimming cost V 4 bases and J 2 bases, with 5 bases left between them. DNA of the CDR3: TGCAGCGTTGGGAGCAACTATGGCTACACCTTC. Translation gives CSVGSNYGYTF.

There are many counts of this clonotype. The chain recombines TRBV14 with TRBJ2-6; 8 bases match TRBD2. CDR1 and CDR2 from the germline V gene are SGHDN and FVKESK. J was trimmed by 2 bases and V by 6 bases; bases with no gene match: 3. The CDR3 totals 15 residues. CDR3 sequence (DNA): TGTGCCAGCAGTCGGGGGGGCGCTGGGGCCAACGTCCTGACTTTC. Its translation: CASSRGGAGANVLTF.

The chain couples TRBV29-1 to TRBJ2-2, with a tentative D call TRBD1 (6 bases). The CDR3 extends over 12 amino acids. Trimming shortened V by 6 bases and J by 6 bases, and 11 bases separated the two germline ends. Per germline, CDR1 SQVTM and CDR2 ANQGSEA. Here the CDR3 DNA reads TGCAGCGTGAGGACAGCCCCCGGGGAGCTGTTTTTT. Encoded protein: CSVRTAPGELFF.